This TCR beta chain stems from a study of OX40 agonist ivuxolimab in advanced cancers. As for the study in general: An agonistic human IgG2 monoclonal antibody against OX40 (CD134) was given. Dose-escalation patients suffered from hepatocellular carcinoma, melanoma, renal cell or head and neck cancer. The study, taken as a whole, reports: Expanded peripheral T cells had an undetermined antigen specificity.

With respect to this clone: Its antigen is unidentified.

Sequencing used immunoSEQ multiplex PCR; TCRdb keeps in-frame clones, though not all of them. The sample holds some 70,000 clones; around 90% are singletons and the top ten take approximately 1%. CDR3 length: 14 amino acids. Germline CDR1 SGHNT, CDR2 YYREEE (reference sequence). J lost 7 bases, V lost 2 bases, and 3 bases had no gene match. The specimen comprised CD4+ or CD8+ T cells sorted from blood, sampled in a trial of the OX40 agonist ivuxolimab. This chain links TRBV5-4 with TRBJ2-1; 10 positions match TRBD2. The receptor comes from an adult with an advanced solid tumor such as melanoma, head and neck, liver or kidney cancer. The CDR3: CASSFSGGANEQFF. The DNA for the CDR3 is TGTGCCAGCAGCTTCAGCGGGGGGGCGAATGAGCAGTTCTTC. Full variable domain (missing parts from reference TRBV5-4 and TRBJ2-1): ETGVTQSPTHLIKTRGQQVTLRCSSQSGHNTVSWYQQALGQGPQFIFQYYREEENGRGNFPPRFSGLQFPNYSSELNVNALELDDSALYLCASSFSGGANEQFFGPGTRLTVL.